This T cell receptor (beta chain) was captured by sequencing in a study of blood T cell repertoires in COVID-19 (dated by TCRdb to 2018 to 2021). The study in broad terms: Collaborator samples came from the United States, Italy and Spain and covered acute and convalescent phases of COVID-19. The sample metadata nearly always contained a de-identified subject ID, COVID-19 status, age in years and sex. The dataset comprised deeply sampled blood TCRbeta repertoires from subjects exposed to, actively infected with, or recovered from COVID-19. Samples came from the ongoing ImmuneRACE study (first 160 participants) plus 1,254 subjects from 6 global collaborators. The material from the prospective study consisted of cDNA or gDNA derived from T cells, B-cell-depleted T cells, or PBMCs. Where available, HLA class I and class II types were obtained from metadata supplied by the sample provider rather than from assay-based typing. The repertoires were made available in a free public database intended to serve as a resource for research on the immune response to SARS-CoV-2.

The immunoSEQ Assay, a bias-controlled multiplex PCR, was used to amplify TCRbeta CDR3 regions from genomic DNA. In the paper's pipeline: The number of nucleated cells in each sample was estimated by amplification of reference gene primers within the assay. To quantify the absolute abundance of each unique TCRbeta CDR3 rearrangement, sequence reads were collapsed and filtered. For each sample, productive Simpson clonality was calculated by taking the square root of Simpson's diversity index across productive rearrangements. Sourced from immuneACCESS, this table was stored by TCRdb with only in-frame sequences that have V and J called. A share of the clones is absent; for the studies checked, an unresolved V gene accounts for under half, and the remainder has no known explanation. The V and J calls and clone size were taken over from that table, and D and trimming were inferred from the DNA. This sample gives around 220,000 clones in total; 85% to 95% of them show up just once. The ten largest account for around 2% of the sample.

Points the paper makes about the study in general: The quantity of clinical and demographic metadata differed by source and by participant and was supplied without curation.

This clone appeared once. The target of this receptor is not known. The junction does not match germline at one end; this may be a read error. Enrolling through a virtual design, the prospective study's participants ranged in age from about 18 to 100 years and lived across about two dozen United States geographic areas. To assign participants to cohorts, the prospective study relied on clinical history that participants themselves reported in a screening survey and a study questionnaire. ImmuneRACE Cohort 3 recovered participants were defined by two consecutive negative NP/OP PCR tests, healthcare professional clearance, or symptom resolution. In the prospective study, whole blood, serum and a nasopharyngeal or oropharyngeal swab were collected from each participant by mobile phlebotomists. Additional blood draws and questionnaires over an approximately 2-month period could optionally be provided by prospective study participants. Before DNA extraction, blood samples from the prospective study were shipped at room temperature or frozen.

Spanning cysteine to phenylalanine, the CDR3 consists of 13 amino acids. CDR3 DNA is the only sequence kept; it has 39 bases, read in frame from the first base. In the germline V gene (reference sequence), CDR1 corresponds to SSHAT and CDR2 to FNYEAQ. The V and J genes are TRBV7-7 and TRBJ2-7, with TRBD2 tentatively as D gene (7 bases match). Sequencing was performed on PBMCs or T cells enriched from blood (not recorded which). The receptor's source is a woman under 30 who had recovered from COVID-19. The CDR3 region reads CASSSGGHSEQYF. The sequence in DNA is TGTGCTAGCAGCTCCGGGGGGCACAGCGAGCAGTACTTC.